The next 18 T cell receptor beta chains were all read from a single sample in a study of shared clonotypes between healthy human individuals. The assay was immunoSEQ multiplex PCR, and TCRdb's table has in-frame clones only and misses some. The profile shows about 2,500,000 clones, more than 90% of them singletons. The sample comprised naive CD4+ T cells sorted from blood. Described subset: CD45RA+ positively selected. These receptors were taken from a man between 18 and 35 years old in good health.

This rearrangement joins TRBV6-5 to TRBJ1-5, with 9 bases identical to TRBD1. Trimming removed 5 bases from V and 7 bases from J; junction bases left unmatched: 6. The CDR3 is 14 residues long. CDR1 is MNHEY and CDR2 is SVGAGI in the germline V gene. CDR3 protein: CASSTGQGFQPQHF. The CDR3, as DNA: TGTGCCAGCAGTACGGGACAGGGTTTCCAGCCCCAGCATTTT.

In nucleotides, the CDR3 is TGTGCCAGTTGCCGGGCCTCCACCTACGAGCAGTACTTC. The encoded protein is CASCRASTYEQYF. The chain combines TRBV6-1 with TRBJ2-7; D uncertain. Germline CDR1 is MNHNS and CDR2 is SASEGT. This CDR3 has 13 residues. Trimming stripped 9 bases from V and 2 bases from J, with 14 bases between.

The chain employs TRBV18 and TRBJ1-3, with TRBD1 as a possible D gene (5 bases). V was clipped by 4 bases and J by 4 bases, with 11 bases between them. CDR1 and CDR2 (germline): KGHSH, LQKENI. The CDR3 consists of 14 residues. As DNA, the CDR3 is TGTGCCAGCTCACTTCAGGGTGACGGAAACACCATATATTTT. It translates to CASSLQGDGNTIYF.

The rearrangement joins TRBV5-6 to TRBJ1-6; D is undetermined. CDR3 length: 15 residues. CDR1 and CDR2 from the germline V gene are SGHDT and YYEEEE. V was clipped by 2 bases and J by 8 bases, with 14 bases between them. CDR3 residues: CASSFRDRDYSPLHF. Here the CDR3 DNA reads TGTGCCAGCAGCTTTCGCGATCGAGATTATTCACCCCTCCACTTT. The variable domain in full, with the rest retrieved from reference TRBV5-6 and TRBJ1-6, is DAGVTQSPTHLIKTRGQQVTLRCSPKSGHDTVSWYQQALGQGPQFIFQYYEEEERQRGNFPDRFSGHQFPNYSSELNVNALLLGDSALYLCASSFRDRDYSPLHFGNGTRLTVT.

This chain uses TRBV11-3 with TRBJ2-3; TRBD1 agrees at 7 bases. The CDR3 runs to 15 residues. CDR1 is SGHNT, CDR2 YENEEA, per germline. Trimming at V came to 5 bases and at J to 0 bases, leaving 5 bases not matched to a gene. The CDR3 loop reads CASSQGGGSTDTQYF. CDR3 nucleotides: TGTGCCAGCAGCCAAGGGGGCGGTAGCACAGATACGCAGTATTTT.

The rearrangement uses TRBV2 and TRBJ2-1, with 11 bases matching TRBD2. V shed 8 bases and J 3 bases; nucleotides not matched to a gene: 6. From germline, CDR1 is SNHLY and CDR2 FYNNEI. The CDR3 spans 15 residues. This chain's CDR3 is CASSHGTSGYNEQFF. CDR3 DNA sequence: TGTGCCAGCTCCCACGGGACTAGCGGCTACAATGAGCAGTTCTTC.

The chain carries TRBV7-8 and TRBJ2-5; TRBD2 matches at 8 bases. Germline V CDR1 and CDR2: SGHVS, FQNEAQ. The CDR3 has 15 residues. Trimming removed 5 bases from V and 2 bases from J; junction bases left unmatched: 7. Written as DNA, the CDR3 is TGTGCCAGCAGCCCCATACTAGCGGAACAAGAGACCCAGTACTTC. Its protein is CASSPILAEQETQYF.

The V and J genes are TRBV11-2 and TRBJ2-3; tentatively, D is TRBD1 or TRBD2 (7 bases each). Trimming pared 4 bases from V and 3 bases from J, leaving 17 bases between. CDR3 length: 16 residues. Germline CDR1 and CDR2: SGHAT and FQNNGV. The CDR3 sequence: CASSSLQGRGTDTQYF. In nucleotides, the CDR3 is TGTGCCAGCAGCTCCCTACAGGGGAGGGGAACAGATACGCAGTATTTT.

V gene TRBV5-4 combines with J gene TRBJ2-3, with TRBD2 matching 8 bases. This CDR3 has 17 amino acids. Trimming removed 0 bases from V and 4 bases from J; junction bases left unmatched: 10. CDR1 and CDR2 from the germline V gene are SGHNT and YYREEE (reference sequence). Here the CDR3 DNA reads TGTGCCAGCAGCTTGGGCGGACTGGGCGGGGGGCCAGATACGCAGTATTTT. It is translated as CASSLGGLGGGPDTQYF.

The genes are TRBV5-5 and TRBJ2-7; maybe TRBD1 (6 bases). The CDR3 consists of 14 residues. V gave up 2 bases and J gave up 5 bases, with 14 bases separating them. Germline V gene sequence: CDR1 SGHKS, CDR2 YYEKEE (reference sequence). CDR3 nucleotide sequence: TGTGCCAGCAGCTTTGGGGGCAGTGCCGACGAGCAGTACTTC. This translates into CASSFGGSADEQYF.

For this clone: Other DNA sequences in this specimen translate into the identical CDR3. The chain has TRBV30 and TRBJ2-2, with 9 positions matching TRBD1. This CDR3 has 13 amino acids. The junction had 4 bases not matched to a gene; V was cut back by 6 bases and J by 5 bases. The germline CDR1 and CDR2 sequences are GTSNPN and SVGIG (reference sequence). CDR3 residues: CACDRGGTGELFF. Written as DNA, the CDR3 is TGTGCCTGCGACAGGGGGGGGACCGGGGAGCTGTTTTTT.

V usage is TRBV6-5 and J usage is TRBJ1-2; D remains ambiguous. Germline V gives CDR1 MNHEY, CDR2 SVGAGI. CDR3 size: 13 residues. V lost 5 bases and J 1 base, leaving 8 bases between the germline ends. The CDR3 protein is CASSRRFNYGYTF. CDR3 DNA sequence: TGTGCCAGCAGTCGACGGTTTAACTATGGCTACACCTTC.

DNA for the CDR3: TGTGCCAGCAGCTTAGATCAGGCAGGAACCTACGAGCAGTACTTC. It translates to CASSLDQAGTYEQYF. This chain joins TRBV11-2 and TRBJ2-7; D is undetermined. Germline CDR1 is SGHAT and CDR2 is FQNNGV. The CDR3 contains 15 residues. V was cut by 0 bases and J by 2 bases, with 11 bases left in between. Drawing the rest from reference TRBV11-2 and TRBJ2-7, the complete variable domain is EAGVAQSPRYKIIEKRQSVAFWCNPISGHATLYWYQQILGQGPKLLIQFQNNGVVDDSQLPKDRFSAERLKGVDSTLKIQPAKLEDSAVYLCASSLDQAGTYEQYFGPGTRLTVT.

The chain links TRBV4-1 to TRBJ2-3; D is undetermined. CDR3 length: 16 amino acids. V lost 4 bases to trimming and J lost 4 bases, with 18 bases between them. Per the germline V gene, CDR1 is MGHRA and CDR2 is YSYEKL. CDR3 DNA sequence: TGCGCCAGCAGCCGGGCCCCAGTGGGTGTAGCAGATACGCAGTATTTT. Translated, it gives CASSRAPVGVADTQYF.

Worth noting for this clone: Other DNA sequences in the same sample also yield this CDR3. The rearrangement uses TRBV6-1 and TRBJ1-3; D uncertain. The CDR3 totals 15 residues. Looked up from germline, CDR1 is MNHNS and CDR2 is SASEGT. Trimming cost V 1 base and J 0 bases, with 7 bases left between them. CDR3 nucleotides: TGTGCCAGCAGTGAAGGGACCGTCTCTGGAAACACCATATATTTT. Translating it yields CASSEGTVSGNTIYF.

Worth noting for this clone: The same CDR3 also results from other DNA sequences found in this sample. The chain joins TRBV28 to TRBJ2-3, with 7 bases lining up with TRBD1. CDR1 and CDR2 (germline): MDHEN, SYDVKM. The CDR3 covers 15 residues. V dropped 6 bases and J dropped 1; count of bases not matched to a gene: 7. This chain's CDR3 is CASSFTGVGTDTQYF. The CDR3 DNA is TGTGCCAGCAGCTTTACAGGGGTAGGCACAGATACGCAGTATTTT.

The CDR3 sequence: CASSYDPNYGYTF. The CDR3 DNA reads as TGTGCCAGCAGTTACGATCCGAACTATGGCTACACCTTC. The J gene is TRBJ1-2, the V gene TRBV2; no clear D gene. CDR1 is SNHLY, CDR2 FYNNEI, per germline. This CDR3 spans 13 amino acids. Trimming stripped 5 bases from V and 2 bases from J, with 9 bases between.

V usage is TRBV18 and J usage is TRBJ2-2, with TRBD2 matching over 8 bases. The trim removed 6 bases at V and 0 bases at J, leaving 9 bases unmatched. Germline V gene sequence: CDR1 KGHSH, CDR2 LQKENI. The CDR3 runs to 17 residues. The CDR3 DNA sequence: TGTGCCAGCTCCCGCCCAGCGGGAGACACGAACACCGGGGAGCTGTTTTTT. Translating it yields CASSRPAGDTNTGELFF.